Listed here are 3 T cell receptor beta chains from one sample, sequenced in a study of blood T cells in healthy people across ages. Primers used in a second PCR of roughly 6 to 11 cycles were a sample-barcoded 5' primer and a J-beta primer mix. Each CDR3 protein gets one entry after TCRdb re-called the 5' RACE reads with MiXCR. The sample has about 640,000 distinct CDR3 sequences, around 54% seen once. Sequenced: blood. The receptor set was obtained from a man aged 60-69 years in good health.

A single count supports this clonotype. This chain uses TRBV9 with TRBJ2-1; a weak D match, TRBD2 (7 bases). V lost 0 bases, J lost 5 bases, and 12 bases lay in between. The length of the CDR3 is 15 residues. Germline V gene sequence: CDR1 SGDLS, CDR2 YYNGEE. The CDR3 loop is CASSVVGGPHNEQFF. The CDR3, as DNA: TGTGCCAGCAGCGTAGTGGGGGGGCCCCACAATGAGCAGTTCTTC.

V is TRBV15 and J is TRBJ1-5; a weak D match, TRBD1 (5 bases). Germline V lookup: CDR1 LNHNV, CDR2 YYDKDF (reference sequence). This CDR3 comprises 13 residues. Trimming removed 3 bases at V and 4 bases at J, with 7 bases between. The CDR3 is CATSSEGNQPQHF. DNA of the CDR3: TGTGCCACCAGCAGTGAGGGGAATCAGCCCCAGCATTTT.

In regard to this clonotype: An end of the junction does not agree with germline; a read error may underlie this. This chain joins TRBV7-2 and TRBJ1-2; 7 bases agree with TRBD1. CDR1 is SGHTA, CDR2 FQGNSA, per germline. The CDR3 extends over 17 amino acids. As DNA, the CDR3 is TGTGTCAGCAGCTTAGCCCTCGGGACAGCCAATAACTATGGCTACACCTTC. Translation gives CVSSLALGTANNYGYTF.